This TCR beta chain was observed in a study of CD8 T cells in ankylosing spondylitis. Study observations and caveats: A motif of eight highly homologous TCR beta variants was seen as apparently characteristic of ankylosing spondylitis blood. Enrichment of disease-linked clones was reportedly significant in matched ankylosing spondylitis synovial fluid.

In its sample, this clonotype was seen a few times. Its matching antigen is unknown. Libraries of TCR beta came from quantitative 5'-RACE with molecular barcodes. TCRdb redid the calling of the 5' RACE reads with MiXCR, one entry per CDR3 protein. The data contain over 700,000 distinct CDR3 sequences, around 17% of them singletons. Sequenced input: blood, either unsorted or a sorted T cell fraction (not recorded which). The clonotype was recovered from a male donor with ankylosing spondylitis.

For the CDR3, the DNA is TGTGCCAGCAGCTTTTCGAAGGGTGCCGTCTACACCTTC. Translating it yields CASSFSKGAVYTF. The J gene is TRBJ1-2, the V gene TRBV5-4; D gene uncertain. Germline-derived CDR1 and CDR2 are SGHNT and YYREEE (reference sequence). Trimming stripped 2 bases from V and 10 bases from J, with 15 bases between. The CDR3 has 13 amino acids. The entire variable domain, with the rest obtained from reference TRBV5-4 and TRBJ1-2, is as follows: ETGVTQSPTHLIKTRGQQVTLRCSSQSGHNTVSWYQQALGQGPQFIFQYYREEENGRGNFPPRFSGLQFPNYSSELNVNALELDDSALYLCASSFSKGAVYTFGSGTRLTVV.